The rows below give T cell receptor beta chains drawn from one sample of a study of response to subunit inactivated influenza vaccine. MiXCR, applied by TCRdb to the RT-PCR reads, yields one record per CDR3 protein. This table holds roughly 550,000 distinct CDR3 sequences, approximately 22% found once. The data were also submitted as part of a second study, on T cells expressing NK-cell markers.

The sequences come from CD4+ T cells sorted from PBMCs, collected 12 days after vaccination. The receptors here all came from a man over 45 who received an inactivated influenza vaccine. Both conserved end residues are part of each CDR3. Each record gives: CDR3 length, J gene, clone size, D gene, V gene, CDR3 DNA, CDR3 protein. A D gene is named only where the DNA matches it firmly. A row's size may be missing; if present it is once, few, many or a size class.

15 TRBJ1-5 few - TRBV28 TGTGCCACAATCCCGTCGACAGGTGTAAATCAGCCCCAGCATTTT CATIPSTGVNQPQHF
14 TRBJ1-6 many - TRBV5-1 TGCGCCAGCAGCCTCGGGTCCCTAGGAACACCCCTCCACTTT CASSLGSLGTPLHF
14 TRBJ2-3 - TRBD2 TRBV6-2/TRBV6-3 TGTGCCAGCAGACACATGGGACTAGCAGATACGCAGTATTTT CASRHMGLADTQYF
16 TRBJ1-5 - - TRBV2 TGTGCCAGCAGAGTAGGGACACCGTTTACCAATCAGCCCCAGCATTTT CASRVGTPFTNQPQHF
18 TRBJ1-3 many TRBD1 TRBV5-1 TGCGCCAGCAGCTTGGTCGGGACAGTTCTCGGCTCTGGAAACACCATATATTTT CASSLVGTVLGSGNTIYF
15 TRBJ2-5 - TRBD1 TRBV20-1 TGCAGTGCTAGAGGGACAGGCGCTTACCAAGAGACCCAGTACTTC CSARGTGAYQETQYF
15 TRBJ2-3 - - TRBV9 TGTGCCAGCAGCGTAGACAGGGACGGAACAGATACGCAGTATTTT CASSVDRDGTDTQYF
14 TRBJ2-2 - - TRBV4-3 TGCGCCAGCAGCCATAGAGAGGGAACCGGGGAGCTGTTTTTT CASSHREGTGELFF
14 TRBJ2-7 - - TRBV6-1 TGTGCCAGCACCGGGCCGGAGGGACGCTACGAGCAGTACTTC CASTGPEGRYEQYF
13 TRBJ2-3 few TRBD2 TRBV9 TGTGCCAGTGGACTAGCGGTCACAGATACGCAGTATTTT CASGLAVTDTQYF
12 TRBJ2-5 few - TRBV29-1 TGCAGCGCCCACCGGGGTCAAAGGACCCAGTACTTC CSAHRGQRTQYF
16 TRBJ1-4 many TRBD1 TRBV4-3 TGCGCCAGCAGCAGGGACAGGGCCGCAACTAATGAAAAACTGTTTTTT CASSRDRAATNEKLFF
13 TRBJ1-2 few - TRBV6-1 TGTGCCAGCACCCCGGCTCAGGGCTATGGCTACACCTTC CASTPAQGYGYTF
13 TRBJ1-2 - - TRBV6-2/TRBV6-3 TGTGCCAGCAGTCAAAGGACGGACTATGGCTACACCTTC CASSQRTDYGYTF
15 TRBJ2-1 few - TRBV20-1 TGCAGTGCTAGGTCGGTCATGCGCTCCTACAATGAGCAGTTCTTC CSARSVMRSYNEQFF
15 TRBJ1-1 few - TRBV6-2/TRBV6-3 TGTGCCAGCATCCCGTCGGGGGCGACGGTCACTGAAGCTTTCTTT CASIPSGATVTEAFF
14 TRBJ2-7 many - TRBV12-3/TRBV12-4 TGTGCCAGCAGCGGGGGGACAGAACGCTACGAGCAGTACTTC CASSGGTERYEQYF
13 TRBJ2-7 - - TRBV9 TGTGCCAGCAGCGCCGAGAGGGGTACCGAGCAGTACTTC CASSAERGTEQYF
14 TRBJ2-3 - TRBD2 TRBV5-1 TGCGCCAGCAGCCCGGAGCGGGAGGCAGATACGCAGTATTTT CASSPEREADTQYF
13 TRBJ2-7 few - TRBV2 TGTGCCAGCAGGGCGGGACCGGGATACGAGCAGTACTTC CASRAGPGYEQYF
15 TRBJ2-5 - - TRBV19 TGTGCCAGTAGTCAGGCCGTGGGCAACCAAGAGACCCAGTACTTC CASSQAVGNQETQYF
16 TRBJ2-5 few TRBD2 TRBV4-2 TGTGCCAGCAGCCAAGAAGGCGAGCGGGGGCTCGGGGCCCAGTACTTC CASSQEGERGLGAQYF
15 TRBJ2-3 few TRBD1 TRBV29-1 TGCAGCCATCCTTCTGGACAGGGTAGCCCAGATACGCAGTATTTT CSHPSGQGSPDTQYF
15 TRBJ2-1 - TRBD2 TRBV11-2 TGTGCCAGCAGCTCGGTCAGCGGGAGGTACAATGAGCAGTTCTTC CASSSVSGRYNEQFF
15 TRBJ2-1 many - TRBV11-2 TGTGCCAGCAGCTCCCAAGGGGGCTCCTACAATGAGCAGTTCTTC CASSSQGGSYNEQFF
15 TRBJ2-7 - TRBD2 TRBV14 TGTGCCAGCAGCCATAGTGCGGGAGGCGCCTACGAGCAGTACTTC CASSHSAGGAYEQYF
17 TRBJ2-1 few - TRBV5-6 TGTGCCAGCAGCTTGGTTGCGCGGAGGAGCTCCTACAATGAGCAGTTCTTC CASSLVARRSSYNEQFF
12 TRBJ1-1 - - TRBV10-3 TGTGCCATCAGTGAGGTGAACACTGAAGCTTTCTTT CAISEVNTEAFF
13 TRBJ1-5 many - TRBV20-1 TGCAGTGCTAGGGGCAGCTATAATCAGCCCCAGCATTTT CSARGSYNQPQHF
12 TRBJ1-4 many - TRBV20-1 TGCAGTGCTCAGAGGCCTAATGAAAAACTGTTTTTT CSAQRPNEKLFF
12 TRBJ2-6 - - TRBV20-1 TGCAGTGCGAATGATGGGGCCAACGTCCTGACTTTC CSANDGANVLTF
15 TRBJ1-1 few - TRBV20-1 TGCAGTGCTATCGAGAGGGTAGCGCAGAACACTGAAGCTTTCTTT CSAIERVAQNTEAFF
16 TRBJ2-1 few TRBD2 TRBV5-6 TGTGCCAGCAGCTTAAATAGCGGGGGCAGTAGGGATGAGCAGTTCTTC CASSLNSGGSRDEQFF
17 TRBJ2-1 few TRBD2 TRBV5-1 TGCGCCAGCAGCTCGGGGACTAGCGGGGGGGCGTGGAATGAGCAGTTCTTC CASSSGTSGGAWNEQFF
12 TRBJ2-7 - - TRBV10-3 TGTGCCATCAGTGCTGCGGGTCAGGTGCAGTACTTC CAISAAGQVQYF
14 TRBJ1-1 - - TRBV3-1 TGTGCCAGCAGCCAAGATGAAAAGAACACTGAAGCTTTCTTT CASSQDEKNTEAFF
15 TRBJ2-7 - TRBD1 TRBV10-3 TGTGCCACCAGTGCGACAGGGGGAAGCTCCTACGAGCAGTACTTC CATSATGGSSYEQYF
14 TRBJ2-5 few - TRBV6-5 TGTGCCAGCAGTTACCAGGGTCCCCAAGAGACCCAGTACTTC CASSYQGPQETQYF
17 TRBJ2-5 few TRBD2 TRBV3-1 TGTGCCAGCAGCCAAGATCTAGAGCGGGGGGTACAAGAGACCCAGTACTTC CASSQDLERGVQETQYF
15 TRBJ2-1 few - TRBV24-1 TGTGCCACCAGTGAGCAGGGATTCTCCTACAATGAGCAGTTCTTC CATSEQGFSYNEQFF
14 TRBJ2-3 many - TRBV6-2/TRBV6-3 TGTGCCAGCAGTCACCGGGACGGTAGAGATACGCAGTATTTT CASSHRDGRDTQYF
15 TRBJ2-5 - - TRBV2 TGTGCCAGCAGTGGAGGAGCCCAGGGACAAGAGACCCAGTACTTC CASSGGAQGQETQYF
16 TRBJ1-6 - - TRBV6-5 TGTGCCAGCAGTTACTCATCGGGGGGCGCGAATTCACCCCTCCACTTT CASSYSSGGANSPLHF
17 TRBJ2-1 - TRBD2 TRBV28 TGTGCCAGCAGTTCCAGACGTCTAGCGGGAGTGGGTAATGAGCAGTTCTTC CASSSRRLAGVGNEQFF
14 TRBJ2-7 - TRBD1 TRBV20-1 TGCAGTGCTAGGTACAGGGGACAGACTAACGAGCAGTACTTC CSARYRGQTNEQYF
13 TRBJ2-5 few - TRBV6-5 TGTGCCAGCAGTTACTCGATCCGTGAGACCCAGTACTTC CASSYSIRETQYF
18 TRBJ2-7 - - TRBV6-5 TGTGCCAGCAGTTACAGAATTCTGATACGGGGGGCACCCTACGAGCAGTACTTC CASSYRILIRGAPYEQYF
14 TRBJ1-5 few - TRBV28 TGTGCCAGCAACGAAGAATATAGCAATCAGCCCCAGCATTTT CASNEEYSNQPQHF
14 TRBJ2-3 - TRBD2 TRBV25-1 TGTGCCGGAAGAAGCGGGAGACACCCAGATACGCAGTATTTT CAGRSGRHPDTQYF